A selection of T cell receptor beta chains follows, all from one sample in a study of T cell responses to AZD1222 COVID-19 vaccine. TCRdb's copy holds only in-frame clones and misses some; the assay was immunoSEQ multiplex PCR. The table has approximately 150,000 clones, 70% to 90% seen once. Sequencing was performed on peripheral blood, taken on day 0 of AZD1222 vaccination. Receptors were obtained from an adult in good health. Each CDR3 is given with its conserved first and last residue. D genes are given only for firm matches. Expanded clones are given a class, and other clones once, few, many or no size at all.

>TRBV24-1|TRBJ2-2|TRBD2|NA
TGTGCCACCAGCGTTCCAAGACTAGCGGGAGCCCCTTTAAACACCGGGGAGCTGTTTTTT
CATSVPRLAGAPLNTGELFF
>TRBV6-5|TRBJ1-2|NA|once
TGTGCCAGCAGTTACTCATGGCAGGGCTATGGCTACACCTTC
CASSYSWQGYGYTF
>TRBV30|TRBJ2-1|TRBD2|NA
TGTGCCTTGGGACTAGCGGGTTACAATGAGCAGTTCTTC
CALGLAGYNEQFF
>TRBV27|TRBJ1-1|TRBD1|NA
TGTGCCAGCAGTTTATGGGGGACAGGGGGCCTCTTGAACACTGAAGCTTTCTTT
CASSLWGTGGLLNTEAFF
>TRBV28|TRBJ1-5|NA|NA
TGTGCAGGGGGAAACCGTCAGCCCCAGCATTTT
CAGGNRQPQHF
>TRBV5-5|TRBJ1-2|TRBD1|NA
TGTGCCAGCAGCTTCCCAGGGGGATCTAACTATGGCTACACCTTC
CASSFPGGSNYGYTF
>TRBV30|TRBJ2-5|TRBD1|once
TGTGCCGGGGGACAGGGAGGAACGGAGACCCAGTACTTC
CAGGQGGTETQYF
>TRBV21-1|TRBJ1-1|NA|once
TGTGCCAGCTATCAGGAGGACGGGAACACTGAAGCTTTCTTT
CASYQEDGNTEAFF
>TRBV19|TRBJ1-1|NA|NA
TGTGCCAGTAGTATAGATCCTGGGGGAGCTGAAGCTTTCTTT
CASSIDPGGAEAFF
>TRBV7-7|TRBJ2-1|NA|NA
TGTGCTAGCACCACTGGGGACTCACATTTCTTC
CASTTGDSHFF
>TRBV30|TRBJ1-2|TRBD1|NA
TGTGCCTGGAGTCGGGACAGCCTGAACTATGGCTACACCTTC
CAWSRDSLNYGYTF
>TRBV7-3|TRBJ2-2|NA|NA
TGTGCCAGCAGCTTAAGACCAACCGGTTCCCCGAACACCGGGGAGCTGTTTTTT
CASSLRPTGSPNTGELFF
>TRBV6-5|TRBJ2-1|NA|NA
TGTGCCAGCAGTCCCGAACCTCGGAAAACCGAGCAGTTCTTC
CASSPEPRKTEQFF
>TRBV11-3|TRBJ2-6|TRBD1|NA
TGTGCCAGCAGGACGACAGGGATAGGGGCCAACGTCCTGACTTTC
CASRTTGIGANVLTF
>TRBV25-1|TRBJ2-2|NA|NA
TGTGCCAGCAGTGAAATAGTGACAGGTATCACCGGGGAGCTGTTTTTT
CASSEIVTGITGELFF
>TRBV9|TRBJ2-1|NA|NA
TGTGCCAGCAGCGTACAAGAGGGGGTTTACAATGAGCAGTTCTTC
CASSVQEGVYNEQFF
>TRBV7-2|TRBJ1-1|NA|NA
TGTGCCAGCAGCTTAAACCCGGGGGACCAAGCTTTCTTT
CASSLNPGDQAFF
>TRBV5-6|TRBJ1-5|NA|NA
TGTGCCAGCAGCTTGTTTCCCCCAGGGTTTGATCAGCCCCAGCATTTT
CASSLFPPGFDQPQHF
>TRBV11-2|TRBJ2-6|TRBD2|NA
TGTGCCAGCAGCTCCTACGTGGCTAGCGGGGTCTCTGGGGCCAACGTCCTGACTTTC
CASSSYVASGVSGANVLTF
>TRBV27|TRBJ2-1|TRBD2|NA
TGTGCCAGCATCTCCCTTAGCGGGATATCGGACAATGAGCAGTTCTTC
CASISLSGISDNEQFF
>TRBV21-1|TRBJ1-5|NA|few
TGTGCCAGCAGCAAAGGGGAACAGGGGTTAAATCAGCCCCAGCATTTT
CASSKGEQGLNQPQHF
>TRBV3-1/TRBV3-2|TRBJ1-4|NA|NA
TGTGCCAGCAGCCAGGGGAGGACTGCCCGGGTGGCTAATGAAAAACTGTTTTTT
CASSQGRTARVANEKLFF
>TRBV5-1|TRBJ1-4|TRBD1|NA
TGCGCCAGCAGCATCTGGACAGGCCCTAATGAAAAACTGTTTTTT
CASSIWTGPNEKLFF
>TRBV7-3|TRBJ2-2|NA|NA
TGTGCCAGCAGCTTAAATAGCGGAGCGAACACCGGGGAGCTGTTTTTT
CASSLNSGANTGELFF
>TRBV7-3|TRBJ1-2|NA|NA
TGTGCCAGCAGCTTATCTTCGGCCTATGGCTACACCTTC
CASSLSSAYGYTF
>TRBV11-2|TRBJ1-6|TRBD1|NA
TGTGCCAGCAGCTTCGACGGACAGGCGAGCTCCTATAATTCACCCCTCCACTTT
CASSFDGQASSYNSPLHF
>TRBV30|TRBJ1-1|NA|NA
TGTGCCTGGTATCATCCCGCCATGAACACTGAAGCTTTCTTT
CAWYHPAMNTEAFF
>TRBV5-8|TRBJ1-2|NA|NA
TGTGCCAGCGCCAGACTCTATGGCTACACCTTC
CASARLYGYTF
>TRBV3-1/TRBV3-2|TRBJ1-2|TRBD1|NA
TGTGCCAGCAGCCAAGGGCCCACAGGGGGCGATGGCTACACCTTC
CASSQGPTGGDGYTF
>TRBV9|TRBJ2-3|NA|NA
TGTGCCAGCAGCGTGACAGCGCAAGAGCAGTATTTT
CASSVTAQEQYF
>TRBV30|TRBJ2-7|TRBD1|few
TGTGCCTGGGCCGGGACAGGGCCCCCGGAGCAGTACTTC
CAWAGTGPPEQYF
>TRBV5-6|TRBJ1-5|NA|NA
TGTGCCAGCAGCTTGGTTGGAAGCAATCAGCCCCAGCATTTT
CASSLVGSNQPQHF
>TRBV5-1|TRBJ2-1|NA|NA
TGCGCCAGCAGCTTGGCCGTAGATGAGCAGTTCTTC
CASSLAVDEQFF
>TRBV4-1|TRBJ2-2|NA|NA
TGCGCCAGCAGCCAAGTCAGGGCGAACACCGGGGAGCTGTTTTTT
CASSQVRANTGELFF
>TRBV28|TRBJ1-5|NA|NA
TGTGCCAGCAGTTTAGGAGGGGGTGGCAATCAGCCCCAGCATTTT
CASSLGGGGNQPQHF
>TRBV9|TRBJ2-2|TRBD2|NA
TGTGCCAGCAGCCGAACTAGCGGGAGGACCGGGGAGCTGTTTTTT
CASSRTSGRTGELFF
>TRBV9|TRBJ2-7|TRBD1|NA
TGTGCCAGCAGCGTAAGCACAGGGGCGGCCGAGCAGTACTTC
CASSVSTGAAEQYF
>TRBV18|TRBJ1-2|NA|NA
TGTGCCAGCTCCCCAGGGGCGGGGGCCCCCTATGGCTACACCTTC
CASSPGAGAPYGYTF
>TRBV6-2/TRBV6-3|TRBJ2-7|TRBD2|NA
TGTGCCAGCAGTTATCCGGGAGGGTACGACTCGATGGCCGAGCAGTACTTC
CASSYPGGYDSMAEQYF
>TRBV6-5|TRBJ2-1|NA|NA
TGTGCCAGCAGTTACGGAGCGGGCGGGCAGTTCTTC
CASSYGAGGQFF
>TRBV7-8|TRBJ2-3|TRBD2|NA
TGTGCCAGCAGCCCCCGTGGAGCGGGAGCAGCAGATACGCAGTATTTT
CASSPRGAGAADTQYF
>TRBV9|TRBJ1-3|NA|NA
TGTGCCAGCAGCCCTGAAAGTGGGGACCGGATCTCTGGAAACACCATATATTTT
CASSPESGDRISGNTIYF
>TRBV20-1|TRBJ1-2|NA|NA
TGCAGTGCTGTACTCAGGGGTGGCTACACCTTC
CSAVLRGGYTF
>TRBV4-2|TRBJ1-1|TRBD1|NA
TGTGCCAGCAGCCTCGGGACAGCAGTAATGGACACTGAAGCTTTCTTT
CASSLGTAVMDTEAFF
>TRBV5-6|TRBJ1-5|NA|NA
TGTGCCAGCAGCTTGGGAAATCGATGGGGACAGCCCCAGCATTTT
CASSLGNRWGQPQHF
>TRBV7-2|TRBJ2-1|TRBD2|once
TGTGCCAGCAGCTTAATAGCGGGAGGAGGCAATGAGCAGTTCTTC
CASSLIAGGGNEQFF
>TRBV9|TRBJ2-1|NA|NA
TGTGCCAGCAGCGTCCTAGGGGGAGGGCCCTATGAGCAGTTCTTC
CASSVLGGGPYEQFF
>TRBV30|TRBJ2-3|NA|once
TGTGCCTGGAGTGTGGGCGGGCTCACAGATACGCAGTATTTT
CAWSVGGLTDTQYF
>TRBV6-4|TRBJ2-1|NA|NA
TGTGCCAGCAGTGAAAGGGGGGGGTCCAATGAGCAGTTCTTC
CASSERGGSNEQFF
>TRBV10-3|TRBJ1-6|NA|NA
TGTGCCATCAGTGCAGGGAATTCCGAGAATTCACCCCTCCACTTT
CAISAGNSENSPLHF
>TRBV7-2|TRBJ2-1|NA|NA
TGTGCCAGCAGCTTAGGAGTTGGTGGTCTTCACAATGAGCAGTTCTTC
CASSLGVGGLHNEQFF
>TRBV10-3|TRBJ2-2|TRBD1|NA
TGTGCCATCAGTGGTGACAGGGAGCCCACCGGGGAGCTGTTTTTT
CAISGDREPTGELFF
>TRBV6-5|TRBJ2-1|TRBD2|NA
TGTGCCAGCAGGGGGCTAGCGGGAGCTAGAGATGAGCAGTTCTTC
CASRGLAGARDEQFF
>TRBV19|TRBJ1-6|NA|NA
TGTGCCAGTAGTATCACAGAGTATAATTCACCCCTCCACTTT
CASSITEYNSPLHF
>TRBV7-2|TRBJ1-1|NA|NA
TGTGCCAGCAGCTTAGACCTCGGTGAAGCTTTCTTT
CASSLDLGEAFF
>TRBV6-6|TRBJ2-2|NA|NA
TGTGCCAGCAGTTCCGAACGTCAGCGGACCGGGGAGCTGTTTTTT
CASSSERQRTGELFF
>TRBV4-2|TRBJ2-7|TRBD2|NA
TGTGCCAGCAGCCAAGATAAACTAGCGGGCAGCTACGAGCAGTACTTC
CASSQDKLAGSYEQYF
>TRBV5-5|TRBJ2-1|NA|NA
TGTGCCAGCAGCTCGGGGTCTGGGCCCTACAATGAGCAGTTCTTC
CASSSGSGPYNEQFF